These T cell receptor beta chains were read from a single sample in a study of OX40 agonist ivuxolimab in advanced cancers. The table came from immunoSEQ multiplex PCR; TCRdb's copy has only in-frame clones and leaves some out. The table shows about 83,000 clones, with 65% to 85% occurring only once. The starting material was CD4+ or CD8+ T cells sorted from blood, obtained in a trial of the OX40 agonist ivuxolimab. These receptors came from an adult with an advanced solid tumor such as melanoma, head and neck, liver or kidney cancer. The CDR3 runs from the conserved cysteine through the conserved F or W. A D gene is named only where the DNA matches it firmly.

D: TRBD2
J: TRBJ2-1
V: TRBV9
CDR3: CASRAGGASYNEQFF
DNA: TGTGCCAGCAGGGCCGGGGGGGCTTCCTACAATGAGCAGTTCTTC

D: TRBD1
J: TRBJ2-3
V: TRBV5-1
CDR3: CASSLQGAGTDTQYF
DNA: TGCGCCAGCAGCTTACAGGGGGCGGGAACAGATACGCAGTATTTT

D: TRBD1
J: TRBJ1-3
V: TRBV30
CDR3: CAWSVGTGANTIYF
DNA: TGTGCCTGGAGTGTCGGGACAGGGGCAAACACCATATATTTT

D: .
J: TRBJ1-4
V: TRBV7-2
CDR3: CASSLVRATNEKLFF
DNA: TGTGCCAGCAGCTTAGTGCGGGCAACTAATGAAAAACTGTTTTTT

D: .
J: TRBJ1-4
V: TRBV30
CDR3: CAWSGEGLGRGKLFF
DNA: TGTGCCTGGAGTGGGGAGGGACTGGGGCGAGGAAAACTGTTTTTT

D: .
J: TRBJ2-7
V: TRBV5-4
CDR3: CASSLEYRGGEYF
DNA: TGTGCCAGCAGCTTGGAATATCGAGGAGGCGAGTACTTC

D: .
J: TRBJ2-7
V: TRBV29-1
CDR3: CSVVGASSYEQYF
DNA: TGCAGCGTTGTGGGTGCCAGCTCCTACGAGCAGTACTTC

D: TRBD1
J: TRBJ1-2
V: TRBV5-1
CDR3: CASSPGQGEDGYTF
DNA: TGCGCCAGCAGCCCCGGACAGGGCGAGGATGGCTACACCTTC

D: .
J: TRBJ2-5
V: TRBV11-3
CDR3: CASSPLAFAQETQYF
DNA: TGTGCCAGCAGCCCTCTGGCATTTGCTCAAGAGACCCAGTACTTC

D: .
J: TRBJ2-7
V: TRBV29-1
CDR3: CSVEDEEGYEQYF
DNA: TGCAGCGTTGAAGATGAAGAGGGCTACGAGCAGTACTTC